This T cell receptor (beta chain) comes out of a study of blood T cell repertoires in COVID-19. Study summary: The origin of the acute and convalescent COVID-19 samples was the United States, Italy and Spain.

Germline V CDR1 and CDR2: MDHEN, SYDVKM. This CDR3 comprises 13 residues. V was clipped by 7 bases and J by 4 bases, with 13 bases between them. The method was immunoSEQ multiplex PCR; TCRdb's version includes in-frame clones alone and lacks a portion of them. The table includes approximately 170,000 clones, roughly 88% detected once. Those who participated ranged in age from roughly 18 to 90 years and resided in approximately 23 US areas. This TCR derives from a woman younger than 30 who had recovered from COVID-19. Sequencing was performed on PBMCs or T cells enriched from blood (not recorded which). This chain connects TRBV28 to TRBJ1-2; D is possibly TRBD1 (5 bases). In DNA, the CDR3 is TGTGCCAGCATTTCGGGGGTAGGCTATGGCTACACCTTC. It translates to CASISGVGYGYTF.